One and the same sample provided the 2 T cell receptor beta chains below, sequenced in a study of blood T cell repertoires in COVID-19. Data came from immunoSEQ multiplex PCR; TCRdb stores just in-frame clones and leaves some out. The data hold about 70,000 clones, with 75% to 90% observed a single time. The sequencing input was peripheral blood. These TCRs come from a human donor in a cohort sampled during active COVID-19.

The chain has TRBV19 and TRBJ1-5; 7 positions agree with TRBD1. With V trimmed by 6 bases and J by 5 bases, 4 bases remained unmatched. The CDR3 sequence is 13 residues long. Germline V gene data show CDR1 as LNHDA and CDR2 as SQIVND (reference sequence). CDR3 sequence reads: CASRTGEYQPQHF. The CDR3 bases are TGTGCCAGTAGAACAGGGGAATATCAGCCCCAGCATTTT.

The genes are TRBV10-3 and TRBJ1-5; tentative D call: TRBD1 (5 bases). CDR1 is ENHRY and CDR2 is SYGVKD in the germline V gene. This CDR3 region has 14 residues. V was clipped by 2 bases and J by 7 bases, with 12 bases between them. CDR3 sequence reads: CAISETGGEQPQHF. CDR3 coding DNA: TGTGCCATCAGTGAGACGGGGGGAGAGCAGCCCCAGCATTTT.